These 12 T cell receptor beta chains were all obtained from the same sample, sequenced in a study of identifying expanded T cells in peripheral blood. Produced via immunoSEQ multiplex PCR; TCRdb's table is partial and in-frame only. The table records approximately 56,000 clones, roughly 80% of them present only once. Sequencing was performed on blood. These receptors came from a person aged 18 to 70 in good health.

The chain joins TRBV5-6 to TRBJ1-4, with no clear D. From germline, CDR1 is SGHDT and CDR2 YYEEEE. V was shortened by 4 bases and J by 5 bases, with 12 bases between the two germline ends. CDR3 size: 14 residues. CDR3 region: CASSTTRENEKLFF. CDR3 in DNA: TGTGCCAGCAGCACCACCCGGGAGAATGAAAAACTGTTTTTT.

V is TRBV2 and J is TRBJ2-7; tentatively, D is TRBD1 (5 bases). The CDR3 runs 12 residues. V was cut by 6 bases and J by 5 bases, with 11 bases left in between. Per the germline V gene, CDR1 is SNHLY and CDR2 is FYNNEI. CDR3 amino acids: CASSLQGNEQYF. As DNA, the CDR3 is TGTGCCAGCAGCCTTCAGGGAAACGAGCAGTACTTC.

This clone was observed a few times. V usage is TRBV7-6 and J usage is TRBJ2-2; D gene uncertain. Germline V gene sequence: CDR1 SGHVS, CDR2 FNYEAQ. The CDR3 has 14 amino acids. The V and J ends lost 0 bases and 4 bases respectively, with 6 bases between them. DNA for the CDR3: TGTGCCAGCAGCTTAGCAGGTAGCACCGGGGAGCTGTTTTTT. Translation: CASSLAGSTGELFF.

The V gene is TRBV6-1, the J gene TRBJ1-5, with D possibly TRBD1 on 6 matching bases. Germline CDR1 and CDR2: MNHNS and SASEGT. Trimming pared 5 bases from V and 2 bases from J, leaving 10 bases between. This CDR3 has 14 amino acids. This CDR3 is CASSISGGNQPQHF. The CDR3 DNA sequence: TGTGCCAGCAGTATATCAGGGGGCAATCAGCCCCAGCATTTT.

The J gene is TRBJ2-2, the V gene TRBV19, with TRBD2 matching over 9 bases. The CDR3 runs to 16 residues. Germline V gene sequence: CDR1 LNHDA, CDR2 SQIVND (reference sequence). V shed 5 bases and J 2 bases; nucleotides not matched to a gene: 6. The CDR3 region has the DNA TGTGCCAGTAGTTTCTCCCTAGCGGGAAACACCGGGGAGCTGTTTTTT. Residues: CASSFSLAGNTGELFF.

In its sample, this clone was seen a few times. The chain has TRBV7-8 and TRBJ1-1; TRBD1 is a possible D gene (6 bases). The CDR3 is 14 residues long. Trimming took 5 bases from V and 4 from J, leaving 14 bases between them. Germline loops: CDR1 SGHVS, CDR2 FQNEAQ. The CDR3 is CASSRTEGRTEAFF. The CDR3, as DNA: TGTGCCAGCAGCAGGACAGAAGGGCGCACTGAAGCTTTCTTT.

The J gene is TRBJ2-3, the V gene TRBV27; either TRBD1 or TRBD2 may supply D (5 bases each). This CDR3 region has 15 residues. Trimming removed 2 bases at V and 1 base at J, with 10 bases between. Germline CDR1 reads MNHEY; CDR2 reads SMNVEV (reference sequence). CDR3 sequence: CASSLRDGGTDTQYF. The CDR3 DNA reads TGTGCCAGCAGTTTACGGGACGGGGGCACAGATACGCAGTATTTT.

The rearrangement uses TRBV5-5 and TRBJ1-2; D is unresolved. Trimming removed 2 bases at V and 6 bases at J, with 20 bases between. This CDR3 region has 16 residues. Germline CDR1 reads SGHKS; CDR2 reads YYEKEE (reference sequence). The CDR3 region has the DNA TGTGCCAGCAGCTTCAGCGATCGGTCCCCGGTGAATGGCTACACCTTC. It translates to CASSFSDRSPVNGYTF.

By share, this clone counts as medium-sized. The chain combines TRBV4-2 with TRBJ2-2; TRBD2 agrees at 9 bases. This CDR3 spans 19 amino acids. V was clipped by 4 bases and J by 1 base; unmatched bases: 13. The V gene's germline CDR1 is LGHNA and CDR2 YNFKEQ. The chain's CDR3 is CASSREEASGRLNTGELFF. In nucleotides, the CDR3 is TGTGCCAGCAGCCGCGAGGAGGCGAGCGGGAGGCTGAACACCGGGGAGCTGTTTTTT.

The CDR3 spells CASRQGITFYGYTF. As DNA, the CDR3 is TGTGCCAGCAGGCAGGGTATCACCTTCTATGGCTACACCTTC. The chain employs TRBV6-5 and TRBJ1-2; tentatively, D is TRBD1 (5 bases). This CDR3 region has 14 residues. V shed 6 bases and J shed 4 bases, with 15 bases lying between them. Germline loops: CDR1 MNHEY, CDR2 SVGAGI.

The V gene is TRBV7-2, the J gene TRBJ2-1; 13 nucleotides agree with TRBD2. Germline values: CDR1 SGHTA, CDR2 FQGNSA. With 5 bases clipped from V and 1 base from J, the junction kept 11 bases outside the gene matches. This CDR3 is built from 19 residues. The CDR3 DNA reads as TGTGCCAGCAGCCTCAGGACTAGCGGGAGTCTGGGGTCCTACAATGAGCAGTTCTTC. The encoded protein is CASSLRTSGSLGSYNEQFF.

This rearrangement joins TRBV7-9 to TRBJ2-7; D gene unclear. The germline CDR1 and CDR2 sequences are SEHNR and FQNEAQ (reference sequence). This CDR3 comprises 11 residues. The V gene lost 5 bases and the J gene lost 3 bases, with 5 bases spanning the gap. CDR3 sequence: CASSVDYEQYV. CDR3 coding DNA: TGTGCCAGCAGCGTAGACTACGAGCAGTACGTC.